Presented here are 32 T cell receptor beta chains from one specimen sequenced in a study of radiotherapy plus CTLA-4 blockade in lung cancer listed by TCRdb under 2018. The library was made by the immunoSEQ multiplex PCR assay. TCRdb carries this immuneACCESS record with in-frame sequences only. Its versions omit some clonotypes, under half of them owing to an unresolved V gene in the studies checked, with the rest unexplained. This sample comprises approximately 30,000 clones, 80% to 90% of them detected only once. The top ten hold roughly 24% of the sample. The sample was peripheral blood, taken from a patient treated with radiotherapy plus ipilimumab. The receptors derive from a human donor with non-small cell lung cancer that progressed on radiotherapy plus ipilimumab.

The chain employs TRBV4-3 and TRBJ2-1; D is possibly TRBD1 (5 bases). In germline, CDR1 is LGHNA, CDR2 YSLEER. V lost 0 bases, J lost 9 bases, and 9 bases lay in between. The CDR3 covers 13 residues. The CDR3 region has the DNA TGCGCCAGCAGCCAAGAAGGGGTTGGTGAGCAGTTCTTC. Residues: CASSQEGVGEQFF.

The rearrangement links TRBV29-1 to TRBJ1-4; D gene ambiguous. Germline CDR1 SQVTM, CDR2 ANQGSEA. Between the trimmed V and J ends, which lost 4 bases and 7 bases, there was a span of 10 bases. CDR3 length: 12 amino acids. Written as DNA, the CDR3 is TGCAGCGTTGCTGCGGATGGTGAAAAACTGTTTTTT. This encodes CSVAADGEKLFF.

This clone was found once. This chain joins TRBV9 and TRBJ1-6, with TRBD1 as a possible D gene (5 bases). The CDR3 covers 14 residues. The germline gives CDR1 SGDLS, CDR2 YYNGEE. Between the trimmed V and J ends, which lost 2 bases and 8 bases, there was a span of 11 bases. As DNA, the CDR3 is TGTGCCAGCAGCGTCACAGGTGACTATTCACCCCTCCACTTT. Its protein product is CASSVTGDYSPLHF.

The chain has TRBV29-1 and TRBJ2-1; TRBD2 agrees at 10 bases. This CDR3 has 12 residues. With 6 bases clipped from V and 8 bases from J, the junction kept 4 bases outside the gene matches. Germline CDR1 reads SQVTM; CDR2 reads ANQGSEA. CDR3 in DNA: TGCAGCGTAAAAGCGGGGGGGGATGAGCAGTTCTTC. It translates to CSVKAGGDEQFF.

The rearrangement uses TRBV6-1 and TRBJ2-7; D is possibly TRBD1 (6 bases). Trimming cost V 3 bases and J 7 bases, with 13 bases left between them. The germline CDR1 and CDR2 sequences are MNHNS and SASEGT. The CDR3 runs to 13 residues. In nucleotides, the CDR3 is TGTGCCAGCAGTGACCACAGGGTAAGGGAGCAGTACTTC. Its protein is CASSDHRVREQYF.

The chain joins TRBV25-1 to TRBJ2-7; 9 bases align to TRBD1. CDR1 and CDR2 from the germline V gene are MGHDK and SYGVNS. J gave up 0 bases and V 3 bases, and 3 bases lay outside the gene matches. The CDR3 extends over 15 amino acids. CDR3 bases: TGTGCCAGCAGTGATGTGGACAGGGGCTCCTACGAGCAGTACTTC. It encodes CASSDVDRGSYEQYF.

Only a few counts were recorded for this clone. This sequence joins TRBV7-4 and TRBJ2-3; 7 nucleotides agree with TRBD2. The germline CDR1 and CDR2 sequences are SGHVT and SQSDAQ. V shed 1 base and J 1 base; nucleotides not matched to a gene: 2. The CDR3 contains 15 residues. The chain's CDR3 is CASSLDAGGTDTQYF. The DNA of the CDR3 is TGTGCCAGCAGCTTAGACGCGGGGGGCACAGATACGCAGTATTTT.

The chain carries TRBV29-1 and TRBJ1-2, with D perhaps matching TRBD1 (5 bases). The length of the CDR3 is 12 residues. V was clipped by 4 bases and J by 4 bases, with 10 bases between them. CDR1 and CDR2 from the germline V gene are SQVTM and ANQGSEA. CDR3 region: CSVGRAPYGYTF. In DNA, the CDR3 is TGCAGCGTTGGCAGGGCTCCCTATGGCTACACCTTC.

This CDR3 is CASSDQGQPNEKLFF. The CDR3 region has the DNA TGTGCCAGCAGTGACCAGGGACAGCCGAATGAAAAACTGTTTTTT. The chain uses TRBV6-4 and TRBJ1-4; 7 nucleotides match TRBD1. The ends lost 2 bases at V and 5 bases at J; junction bases unmatched: 5. The V gene's germline CDR1 is MRHNA and CDR2 SNTAGT. The CDR3 extends over 15 amino acids.

This chain joins TRBV11-2 and TRBJ1-1, with 10 bases aligning to TRBD1. The CDR3 runs 16 residues. Trimming cost V 4 bases and J 3 bases; bases outside gene matches: 8. CDR1 is SGHAT, CDR2 FQNNGV, per germline. For the CDR3, the DNA is TGTGCCAGCAGCTCACCGACAGGGGGCGCGTACACTGAAGCTTTCTTT. Protein product: CASSSPTGGAYTEAFF.

The rearrangement links TRBV9 to TRBJ1-2; 9 nucleotides match TRBD1. Trimming cost V 1 base and J 2 bases; bases outside gene matches: 3. This CDR3 is built from 15 residues. CDR1 SGDLS and CDR2 YYNGEE come from the germline V gene. The chain's CDR3 is CASSVRTGVNYGYTF. CDR3 coding DNA: TGTGCCAGCAGCGTACGGACAGGGGTAAACTATGGCTACACCTTC.

This clone was counted once. The chain joins TRBV2 to TRBJ2-5; 11 bases map to TRBD2. The CDR3 is made up of 13 amino acids. CDR1 and CDR2 from the germline V gene are SNHLY and FYNNEI. Trimming at V came to 8 bases and at J to 4 bases, leaving 3 bases not matched to a gene. CDR3 sequence reads: CASCTSGGETQYF. The CDR3 DNA is TGTGCCAGCTGTACTAGCGGGGGAGAGACCCAGTACTTC.

The V call is TRBV7-9, the J call TRBJ1-2; 7 bases are a match to TRBD1. V was clipped by 5 bases and J by 4 bases; unmatched bases: 16. From germline, CDR1 is SEHNR and CDR2 FQNEAQ (reference sequence). This CDR3 has 17 amino acids. CDR3: CASSPGLGDRKTYGYTF. The CDR3 DNA follows: TGTGCCAGCAGCCCCGGGTTAGGGGACAGAAAAACCTATGGCTACACCTTC. Supplemented by reference TRBV7-9 and TRBJ1-2, the full variable domain reads DTGVSQNPRHKITKRGQNVTFRCDPISEHNRLYWYRQTLGQGPEFLTYFQNEAQLEKSRLLSDRFSAERPKGSFSTLEIQRTEQGDSAMYLCASSPGLGDRKTYGYTFGSGTRLTVV.

The CDR3 DNA is TGTGCCAGCTCACCAAGGGGGTTGAACACCGGGGAGCTGTTTTTT. Amino acid sequence: CASSPRGLNTGELFF. The chain recombines TRBV18 with TRBJ2-2, with a weak D call TRBD1 (6 bases). V lost 2 bases and J lost 1, with 8 bases in between. The CDR3 runs to 15 residues. The germline gives CDR1 KGHSH, CDR2 LQKENI.

The chain recombines TRBV6-5 with TRBJ1-2; 8 nucleotides agree with TRBD1. Trimming cost V 5 bases and J 4 bases; bases outside gene matches: 6. The CDR3 loop spans 14 amino acids. The germline V gene encodes CDR1 MNHEY and CDR2 SVGAGI. CDR3 in amino acids: CASSETGGGYGYTF. The CDR3 coding sequence is TGTGCCAGCAGTGAAACAGGGGGTGGCTATGGCTACACCTTC.

The CDR3 loop is CASSQDHRDYEQYF. DNA of the CDR3: TGTGCCAGCAGCCAAGATCACAGGGACTACGAGCAGTACTTC. This chain uses TRBV4-2 with TRBJ2-7, with TRBD1 as a possible D gene (6 bases). This CDR3 contains 14 residues. Trimming cost V 0 bases and J 3 bases, with 9 bases left between them. Germline loops: CDR1 LGHNA, CDR2 YNFKEQ.

The chain recombines TRBV7-9 with TRBJ1-4; D may be TRBD1 (6 bases). The germline V and J ends were trimmed by 0 bases and 3 bases, with 8 bases remaining between them. The CDR3 is 15 amino acids. Germline V gives CDR1 SEHNR, CDR2 FQNEAQ (reference sequence). The CDR3 sequence is CASSLAGGSNEKLFF. CDR3 in DNA: TGTGCCAGCAGCTTAGCAGGGGGATCTAATGAAAAACTGTTTTTT.

The chain combines TRBV28 with TRBJ2-7, with 13 nucleotides matching TRBD2. Germline assignment: CDR1 MDHEN and CDR2 SYDVKM. This CDR3 spans 16 amino acids. The J segment lost 3 bases and the V segment lost 6 bases, leaving 8 bases of the junction unmatched. The CDR3 sequence: CASRSGGLAGNYEQYF. The DNA of the CDR3 is TGTGCCAGCAGATCCGGGGGACTAGCGGGAAACTACGAGCAGTACTTC.

In its sample, this clone was seen once. The chain is built from TRBV7-9 and TRBJ1-2; possibly TRBD1 for D (6 bases). Germline V lookup: CDR1 SEHNR, CDR2 FQNEAQ (reference sequence). The CDR3 is made up of 16 amino acids. V lost 4 bases, J lost 5 bases, and 20 bases lay in between. CDR3 nucleotide sequence: TGTGCCAGCAGCTACTTAACGACAAGGGGGGGATATGGCTACACCTTC. It encodes CASSYLTTRGGYGYTF. The full variable domain, completed using reference TRBV7-9 and TRBJ1-2, is DTGVSQNPRHKITKRGQNVTFRCDPISEHNRLYWYRQTLGQGPEFLTYFQNEAQLEKSRLLSDRFSAERPKGSFSTLEIQRTEQGDSAMYLCASSYLTTRGGYGYTFGSGTRLTVV.

The chain combines TRBV5-1 with TRBJ2-5; a possible D gene is TRBD2 (5 bases). This CDR3 has 14 residues. Trimming removed 5 bases at V and 2 bases at J, with 13 bases between. CDR1 is SGHRS and CDR2 is YFSETQ in the germline V gene. CDR3 loop: CASSGTGYQETQYF. DNA for the CDR3: TGCGCCAGCAGTGGAACGGGGTATCAAGAGACCCAGTACTTC.

CDR3 DNA: TGTGCCAGCAGTGAGGTTCGGGAAATTGGTTCCTACGAGCAGTACTTC. Translating it yields CASSEVREIGSYEQYF. The chain employs TRBV6-1 and TRBJ2-7; a possible D gene is TRBD2 (5 bases). Germline assignment: CDR1 MNHNS and CDR2 SASEGT. The CDR3 loop spans 16 amino acids. Trimming stripped 3 bases from V and 1 base from J, with 16 bases between.

The V and J genes are TRBV27 and TRBJ2-7, with TRBD2 as a possible D gene (5 bases). The CDR3 consists of 15 residues. The germline V gene has CDR1 MNHEY and CDR2 SMNVEV (reference sequence). Trimming cost V 4 bases and J 3 bases, with 16 bases left between them. The CDR3 bases are TGTGCCAGCAGTTCCCCGGGCCGACGGGGCTACGAGCAGTACTTC. Residues: CASSSPGRRGYEQYF.

The gene calls are TRBV15 and TRBJ1-4; 7 positions match TRBD1. The CDR3 runs 15 residues. V trimming: 7 bases; J trimming: 1 base; junction bases outside the gene matches: 6. Per the germline V gene, CDR1 is LNHNV and CDR2 is YYDKDF (reference sequence). CDR3 amino acids: CATKGAPGTNEKLFF. The CDR3 nucleotides are TGTGCCACCAAGGGGGCACCCGGAACTAATGAAAAACTGTTTTTT. Supplemented by reference TRBV15 and TRBJ1-4, the full variable domain reads DAMVIQNPRYQVTQFGKPVTLSCSQTLNHNVMYWYQQKSSQAPKLLFHYYDKDFNNEADTPDNFQSRRPNTSFCFLDIRSPGLGDTAMYLCATKGAPGTNEKLFFGSGTQLSVL.

This rearrangement joins TRBV7-2 to TRBJ1-2; 8 nucleotides line up with TRBD1. Unmatched junction bases numbered 7, after V lost 3 bases and J lost 7 bases. The CDR3 spans 14 residues. Germline lookup yields CDR1 SGHTA and CDR2 FQGNSA. This CDR3 reads CASSFQGALGGYTF. CDR3 in DNA: TGTGCCAGCAGCTTTCAGGGGGCGTTAGGTGGCTACACCTTC.

The genes are TRBV7-2 and TRBJ2-2; D call uncertain. CDR3 length: 14 amino acids. CDR1 and CDR2 (germline): SGHTA, FQGNSA. With 6 bases removed from V and 1 base from J, the gap between germline ends came to 9 bases. CDR3 sequence: CASRIYENTGELFF. The CDR3, as DNA: TGTGCCAGCAGAATCTACGAGAACACCGGGGAGCTGTTTTTT.

This chain links TRBV2 with TRBJ1-2; possibly TRBD1 for D (6 bases). In germline, CDR1 is SNHLY, CDR2 FYNNEI. V shed 6 bases and J shed 8 bases, with 19 bases lying between them. The CDR3 spans 14 residues. CDR3 sequence reads: CASSQAAGRGGYTF. DNA for the CDR3: TGTGCCAGCAGCCAGGCGGCGGGCAGGGGCGGCTACACCTTC.

The chain employs TRBV9 and TRBJ1-3, with 11 bases that match TRBD1. The CDR3 has 17 residues. The V and J ends lost 0 bases and 3 bases, in that order; junction bases with no gene match: 5. The V gene's germline CDR1 is SGDLS and CDR2 YYNGEE. The CDR3 loop is CASSVGTGGSSGNTIYF. In nucleotides, the CDR3 is TGTGCCAGCAGCGTAGGGACAGGGGGCAGTAGTGGAAACACCATATATTTT.

The chain recombines TRBV5-4 with TRBJ2-3, with D possibly TRBD2 on 5 matching bases. CDR1 and CDR2 from the germline V gene are SGHNT and YYREEE (reference sequence). The V end was cut by 4 bases, the J end by 0 bases, with 18 bases between. The CDR3 extends over 17 amino acids. The CDR3 protein is CASSQETRATSTDTQYF. The CDR3 DNA sequence: TGTGCCAGCAGCCAAGAAACGCGGGCAACTAGCACAGATACGCAGTATTTT.

This clone showed up just a few times. The rearrangement uses TRBV5-1 and TRBJ1-4, with D tentatively TRBD1 (6 bases). Germline V gene sequence: CDR1 SGHRS, CDR2 YFSETQ. The CDR3 spans 13 residues. Between the trimmed V and J ends, which lost 7 bases and 3 bases, there was a span of 10 bases. The CDR3 nucleotides read TGCGCCAGCGCCAGGGGTGCTAATGAAAAACTGTTTTTT. This codes for CASARGANEKLFF.

V is TRBV10-3 and J is TRBJ1-5; maybe TRBD1 (5 bases). CDR1 is ENHRY, CDR2 SYGVKD, per germline. Trimming pared 0 bases from V and 2 bases from J, leaving 8 bases between. The CDR3 is made up of 15 amino acids. CDR3 sequence: CAISESSRGNQPQHF. The CDR3 DNA is TGTGCCATCAGTGAGTCAAGCAGGGGCAATCAGCCCCAGCATTTT.

The V and J genes are TRBV25-1 and TRBJ2-3, with a tentative D call TRBD2 (5 bases). Germline CDR1 and CDR2: MGHDK and SYGVNS. Trimming left V 1 base short and J 11 bases short, with 19 bases between. CDR3 size: 15 residues. The CDR3 DNA is TGTGCCAGCAGTGAATCCAGTCATGGCTTGAGGGAGCAGTATTTT. It encodes CASSESSHGLREQYF.

This clone has more than one count but fewer than ten. The chain combines TRBV9 with TRBJ1-6; TRBD1 matches at 8 bases. The germline V gene encodes CDR1 SGDLS and CDR2 YYNGEE. V shed 4 bases, J shed 1 base, and the junction held 10 bases outside the gene matches. CDR3 size: 18 residues. For the CDR3, the DNA is TGTGCCAGCAGCAAGGACAGGGAGAGGGATTCCTATAATTCACCCCTCCACTTT. Protein product: CASSKDRERDSYNSPLHF.